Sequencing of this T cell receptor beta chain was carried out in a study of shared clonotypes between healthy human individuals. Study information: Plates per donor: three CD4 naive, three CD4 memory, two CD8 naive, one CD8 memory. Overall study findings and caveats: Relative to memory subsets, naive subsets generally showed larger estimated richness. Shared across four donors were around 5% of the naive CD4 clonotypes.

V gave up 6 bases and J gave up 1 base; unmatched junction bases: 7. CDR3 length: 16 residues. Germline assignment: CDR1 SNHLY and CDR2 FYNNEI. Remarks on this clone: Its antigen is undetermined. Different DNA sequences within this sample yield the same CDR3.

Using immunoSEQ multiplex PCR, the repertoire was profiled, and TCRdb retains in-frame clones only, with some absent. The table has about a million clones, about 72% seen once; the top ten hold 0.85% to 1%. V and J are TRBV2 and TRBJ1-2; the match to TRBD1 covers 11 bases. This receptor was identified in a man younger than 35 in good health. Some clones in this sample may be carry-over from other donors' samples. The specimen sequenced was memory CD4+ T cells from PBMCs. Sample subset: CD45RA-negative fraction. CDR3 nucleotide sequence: TGTGCCAGCAGCTACGGGACAGGGGGTAGTAACTATGGCTACACCTTC. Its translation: CASSYGTGGSNYGYTF.